Each of the 32 T cell receptor beta chains below was sequenced from the same sample in a study of radiotherapy plus CTLA-4 blockade in lung cancer. This table comes from immunoSEQ multiplex PCR, and its TCRdb copy is limited to in-frame clones, with some not included. The data show about 70,000 clones, around 76% seen once. This specimen consisted of peripheral blood, obtained from a patient treated with radiotherapy plus ipilimumab. Receptor source: a human donor with non-small cell lung cancer whose response to radiotherapy plus ipilimumab could not be evaluated. Some clones in this sample may be carry-over from other donors' samples.

The chain recombines TRBV28 with TRBJ2-3; D gene uncertain. Germline V gene data show CDR1 as MDHEN and CDR2 as SYDVKM. The CDR3 is made up of 14 amino acids. V shed 7 bases and J shed 4 bases, with 15 bases lying between them. The CDR3 nucleotides are TGTGCCAGCACCGCGCCGCCGAACGCAGATACGCAGTATTTT. Translated, it gives CASTAPPNADTQYF. The full variable domain, its missing parts supplied by reference TRBV28 and TRBJ2-3, is DVKVTQSSRYLVKRTGEKVFLECVQDMDHENMFWYRQDPGLGLRLIYFSYDVKMKEKGDIPEGYSVSREKKERFSLILESASTNQTSMYLCASTAPPNADTQYFGPGTRLTVL.

This CDR3 reads CASSQRDRVDEQYF. The CDR3 nucleotides read TGCGCCAGCAGCCAACGGGACAGGGTTGATGAGCAGTACTTC. V and J are TRBV4-1 and TRBJ2-7; 9 positions match TRBD1. The CDR3 has 14 amino acids. Germline CDR1 is MGHRA and CDR2 is YSYEKL. Trimming took 2 bases from V and 7 from J; bases not matched to a gene: 6.

In DNA, the CDR3 is TGTGCCAGCAGCTTAATCCCGGGTCATCTGAACACCGGGGAGCTGTTTTTT. Its translation is CASSLIPGHLNTGELFF. The chain carries TRBV7-9 and TRBJ2-2; D remains ambiguous. This CDR3 has 17 residues. The germline CDR1 and CDR2 sequences are SEHNR and FQNEAQ (reference sequence). V was clipped by 2 bases and J by 1 base, with 14 bases between them.

The chain links TRBV19 to TRBJ2-5; no firm D call. Looked up from germline, CDR1 is LNHDA and CDR2 is SQIVND (reference sequence). The length of the CDR3 is 15 residues. V shed 7 bases and J shed 0 bases, with 15 bases lying between them. This chain's CDR3 is CASTARDGYQETQYF. CDR3 in DNA: TGTGCCAGTACTGCTAGAGACGGGTACCAAGAGACCCAGTACTTC. Using reference TRBV19 and TRBJ2-5 for the parts outside the CDR3, the full variable domain is DGGITQSPKYLFRKEGQNVTLSCEQNLNHDAMYWYRQDPGQGLRLIYYSQIVNDFQKGDIAEGYSVSREKKESFPLTVTSAQKNPTAFYLCASTARDGYQETQYFGPGTRLLVL.

The rearrangement uses TRBV28 and TRBJ2-7; D may be TRBD1 (5 bases). The CDR3 has 12 residues. Trimming took off 6 bases at V and 3 bases at J, with 9 bases between the two ends. Looked up from germline, CDR1 is MDHEN and CDR2 is SYDVKM. The CDR3 DNA sequence: TGTGCCAGCAGAGGCAGGGACTACGAGCAGTACTTC. Translating gives CASRGRDYEQYF.

V usage is TRBV5-1 and J usage is TRBJ1-5, with 10 bases fitting TRBD1. CDR1 is SGHRS, CDR2 YFSETQ, per germline. The CDR3 sequence is 15 residues long. With V trimmed by 0 bases and J by 8 bases, 5 bases remained unmatched. The CDR3 DNA sequence: TGCGCCAGCAGCTTGGGTGACAGGGGGCCTGAGCCCCAGCATTTT. Translated, it gives CASSLGDRGPEPQHF. The full variable domain, rest sourced from reference TRBV5-1 and TRBJ1-5, is KAGVTQTPRYLIKTRGQQVTLSCSPISGHRSVSWYQQTPGQGLQFLFEYFSETQRNKGNFPGRFSGRQFSNSRSEMNVSTLELGDSALYLCASSLGDRGPEPQHFGDGTRLSIL.

The rearrangement joins TRBV19 to TRBJ2-2, with 9 bases that match TRBD2. Germline V lookup: CDR1 LNHDA, CDR2 SQIVND (reference sequence). Unmatched junction bases numbered 7, after V lost 2 bases and J lost 3 bases. There are 17 residues in the CDR3. CDR3 bases: TGTGCCAGTAGTATAAGGGGGCGGGGGGGGCACACCGGGGAGCTGTTTTTT. Translating gives CASSIRGRGGHTGELFF.

V gene TRBV5-5 combines with J gene TRBJ1-5, with D perhaps matching TRBD1 (5 bases). The CDR3 contains 13 residues. Trimming cost V 3 bases and J 4 bases, with 8 bases left between them. The germline CDR1 and CDR2 sequences are SGHKS and YYEKEE (reference sequence). CDR3 sequence: CASSWGVNQPQHF. The CDR3 nucleotides are TGTGCCAGCAGCTGGGGGGTAAATCAGCCCCAGCATTTT.

The rearrangement uses TRBV7-9 and TRBJ1-3, with 8 positions matching TRBD1. CDR3 length equals 15 residues. Germline loops: CDR1 SEHNR, CDR2 FQNEAQ (reference sequence). V lost 4 bases to trimming and J lost 7 bases; unmatched junction nucleotides: 9. The CDR3 protein is CASSSGQDIGNTIYF. CDR3 DNA sequence: TGTGCCAGCAGCTCGGGACAGGATATAGGCAACACCATATATTTT. Full variable domain (rest looked up from reference TRBV7-9 and TRBJ1-3): DTGVSQNPRHKITKRGQNVTFRCDPISEHNRLYWYRQTLGQGPEFLTYFQNEAQLEKSRLLSDRFSAERPKGSFSTLEIQRTEQGDSAMYLCASSSGQDIGNTIYFGEGSWLTVV.

V gene TRBV5-1 combines with J gene TRBJ2-5; no definite D call. The CDR3 consists of 12 residues. CDR1 is SGHRS and CDR2 is YFSETQ in the germline V gene. V dropped 0 bases and J dropped 5 bases, with 5 bases sitting between them. Here the CDR3 reads CASSLALETQYF. Here the CDR3 DNA reads TGCGCCAGCAGCTTGGCCCTGGAGACCCAGTACTTC.

The CDR3 region is CASSYSEGGYTF. In nucleotides, the CDR3 is TGTGCCAGCAGTTACTCGGAGGGTGGCTACACCTTC. J is TRBJ1-2 and V is TRBV6-5; D unresolved. Trimming removed 0 bases at V and 7 bases at J, with 6 bases between. The germline gives CDR1 MNHEY, CDR2 SVGAGI. This CDR3 spans 12 amino acids.

This rearrangement joins TRBV6-1 to TRBJ2-5; tentatively, D is TRBD1 (5 bases). With 2 bases removed from V and 11 bases from J, the gap between germline ends came to 12 bases. Germline CDR1 MNHNS, CDR2 SASEGT. CDR3 size: 12 residues. The CDR3 DNA reads as TGTGCCAGCAGTGAACTAGGGGTAAAGCAGTACTTC. It encodes CASSELGVKQYF.

Of note for this clone: The junction departs from the called germline gene at one end, perhaps through a read error. This chain connects TRBV5-1 to TRBJ1-1; 9 bases are shared with TRBD1. Per germline, CDR1 SGHRS and CDR2 YFSETQ. The CDR3 runs to 14 residues. CDR3 sequence: CASRLGQGRNEAFF. CDR3 in DNA: TGCGCCAGCAGGTTGGGACAGGGAAGGAATGAAGCTTTCTTT. Full variable domain (missing parts from reference TRBV5-1 and TRBJ1-1): KAGVTQTPRYLIKTRGQQVTLSCSPISGHRSVSWYQQTPGQGLQFLFEYFSETQRNKGNFPGRFSGRQFSNSRSEMNVSTLELGDSALYLCASRLGQGRNEAFFGQGTRLTVV.

The J gene is TRBJ2-7, the V gene TRBV4-2; perhaps TRBD2 as D (7 bases). Germline assignment: CDR1 LGHNA and CDR2 YNFKEQ. V dropped 4 bases and J dropped 7 bases, with 14 bases sitting between them. CDR3 size: 13 residues. Here the CDR3 DNA reads TGTGCCAGCAGCCCGAGGGGGGGGTGGGAGCAGTACTTC. Translated, it gives CASSPRGGWEQYF.

This chain connects TRBV10-3 to TRBJ1-2; 9 bases are a match to TRBD1. V shed 7 bases, J shed 5 bases, and the junction held 5 bases outside the gene matches. This CDR3 contains 13 residues. Germline lookup yields CDR1 ENHRY and CDR2 SYGVKD. The CDR3 reads CAINGQGMYGYTF. DNA of the CDR3: TGTGCCATCAATGGACAGGGGATGTATGGCTACACCTTC.

V gene TRBV4-1 combines with J gene TRBJ1-5; tentatively, D is TRBD1 (5 bases). This CDR3 is built from 19 residues. V lost 4 bases, J lost 11 bases, and 33 bases lay in between. Germline V gene data show CDR1 as MGHRA and CDR2 as YSYEKL. The CDR3 coding sequence is TGCGCCAGCAGCCCAACCCGGGCAGGGCCTTCAGTATTTAGTAAGACCCAGCATTTT. It encodes CASSPTRAGPSVFSKTQHF.

The chain has TRBV7-9 and TRBJ1-3; D gene uncertain. The V end lost 5 bases, the J end lost 3 bases, and 14 bases lay between the germline ends. The CDR3 covers 15 residues. The germline gives CDR1 SEHNR, CDR2 FQNEAQ (reference sequence). This chain's CDR3 is CASSSGSGNGNTIYF. DNA for the CDR3: TGTGCCAGCAGCAGTGGGTCGGGGAATGGAAACACCATATATTTT.

V usage is TRBV6-1 and J usage is TRBJ1-1; 7 bases map to TRBD1. V shed 2 bases and J 2 bases; nucleotides not matched to a gene: 8. The germline CDR1 and CDR2 sequences are MNHNS and SASEGT. The CDR3 is 16 residues long. In DNA form, the CDR3 reads TGTGCCAGCAGTGAAAAGGACAGGTTCTTCAACACTGAAGCTTTCTTT. Translating it yields CASSEKDRFFNTEAFF.

The chain links TRBV7-8 to TRBJ1-2; D not resolved. Trimming removed 1 base from V and 8 bases from J, with 11 bases in between. CDR3 length: 13 residues. From germline, CDR1 is SGHVS and CDR2 FQNEAQ. CDR3 residues: CASSLVLGRGYTF. CDR3 nucleotide sequence: TGTGCCAGCAGCTTAGTTCTGGGGAGAGGCTACACCTTC.

This sequence joins TRBV15 and TRBJ2-5; D remains unclear. V lost 6 bases and J 1 base, leaving 15 bases between the germline ends. CDR3 length equals 15 residues. CDR1 is LNHNV and CDR2 is YYDKDF in the germline V gene (reference sequence). DNA for the CDR3: TGTGCCACCAGGGTGGGCCTCGAATCCCAAGAGACCCAGTACTTC. Amino acid sequence: CATRVGLESQETQYF.

A single count supports this clone. V is TRBV7-2 and J is TRBJ2-7; D may be TRBD1 (6 bases). Germline assignment: CDR1 SGHTA and CDR2 FQGNSA. The V end lost 5 bases, the J end lost 5 bases, and 19 bases lay between the germline ends. There are 15 residues in the CDR3. In DNA, the CDR3 is TGTGCCAGCAGCCTTTTTTCTGGGCAGGGGAACGAGCAGTACTTC. Protein sequence: CASSLFSGQGNEQYF. Combining the CDR3 with reference TRBV7-2 and TRBJ2-7 gives the whole variable domain GAGVSQSPSNKVTEKGKDVELRCDPISGHTALYWYRQSLGQGLEFLIYFQGNSAPDKSGLPSDRFSAERTGGSVSTLTIQRTQQEDSAVYLCASSLFSGQGNEQYFGPGTRLTVT.

J is TRBJ2-3 and V is TRBV5-1; 7 nucleotides agree with TRBD1. Losses at the gene ends were 0 bases for V and 4 bases for J; bases not matched to a gene: 5. The germline V gene encodes CDR1 SGHRS and CDR2 YFSETQ. The CDR3 contains 15 residues. CDR3 coding DNA: TGCGCCAGCAGCTTGGGACAGGGTAGTTCAGATACGCAGTATTTT. It specifies CASSLGQGSSDTQYF. The entire variable domain, with the rest obtained from reference TRBV5-1 and TRBJ2-3, is as follows: KAGVTQTPRYLIKTRGQQVTLSCSPISGHRSVSWYQQTPGQGLQFLFEYFSETQRNKGNFPGRFSGRQFSNSRSEMNVSTLELGDSALYLCASSLGQGSSDTQYFGPGTRLTVL.

This chain joins TRBV19 and TRBJ1-5; 8 bases are a match to TRBD1. The V gene's germline CDR1 is LNHDA and CDR2 SQIVND (reference sequence). V was pared by 7 bases and J by 1 base, with 6 bases of the junction left unmatched. The CDR3 spans 15 residues. CDR3 coding DNA: TGTGCCAGTATTACCAGGGGGCCCAGCAATCAGCCCCAGCATTTT. As protein: CASITRGPSNQPQHF.

The rearrangement uses TRBV29-1 and TRBJ2-1, with D possibly TRBD2 on 6 matching bases. Germline V gene lookup returns CDR1 SQVTM and CDR2 ANQGSEA. This CDR3 is 16 amino acids long. V gave up 1 base and J gave up 7 bases, with 20 bases separating them. This chain's CDR3 is CSVEGGDQGSWNEQFF. CDR3 in DNA: TGCAGCGTTGAAGGGGGGGACCAGGGATCGTGGAATGAGCAGTTCTTC.

The gene calls are TRBV28 and TRBJ2-3; TRBD2 aligns across 10 bases. V was pared by 3 bases and J by 1 base, with 4 bases of the junction left unmatched. Per germline, CDR1 MDHEN and CDR2 SYDVKM. The CDR3 is 16 amino acids. The DNA for the CDR3 is TGTGCCAGCAGTTTCACAAGCGGGGGGGGCACAGATACGCAGTATTTT. Amino acids: CASSFTSGGGTDTQYF.

This chain connects TRBV4-2 to TRBJ1-5; D not resolved. V was trimmed by 2 bases and J by 4 bases, leaving 6 bases between them. This CDR3 comprises 13 residues. CDR1 is LGHNA, CDR2 YNFKEQ, per germline. CDR3 DNA sequence: TGTGCCAGCAGCCAATCGGGGAATCAGCCCCAGCATTTT. This gives the protein CASSQSGNQPQHF.

The sample holds a few counts of this clone. V usage is TRBV11-2 and J usage is TRBJ2-3, with 7 nucleotides matching TRBD2. This CDR3 comprises 15 residues. J lost 4 bases, V lost 4 bases, and 8 bases had no gene match. Per germline, CDR1 SGHAT and CDR2 FQNNGV. The CDR3 here is CASSSLGRDADTQYF. As DNA, the CDR3 is TGTGCCAGCAGCTCCTTGGGGAGGGACGCAGATACGCAGTATTTT.

V and J are TRBV18 and TRBJ1-2; no clear D gene. V shed 6 bases and J shed 6 bases, with 26 bases lying between them. The CDR3 covers 17 residues. Germline V gene lookup returns CDR1 KGHSH and CDR2 LQKENI. CDR3: CASSRESNLGFLDGYTF. Written as DNA, the CDR3 is TGTGCCAGCTCCCGCGAAAGTAACCTCGGGTTCTTGGATGGCTACACCTTC. Based on the CDR3 plus reference TRBV18 and TRBJ1-2, the full variable domain is NAGVMQNPRHLVRRRGQEARLRCSPMKGHSHVYWYRQLPEEGLKFMVYLQKENIIDESGMPKERFSAEFPKEGPSILRIQQVVRGDSAAYFCASSRESNLGFLDGYTFGSGTRLTVV.

The chain carries TRBV10-3 and TRBJ1-1, with 8 bases aligning to TRBD1. The V segment lost 10 bases and the J segment 5 bases; nucleotides outside the gene matches: 9. The CDR3 runs 13 residues. Germline V gene data show CDR1 as ENHRY and CDR2 as SYGVKD. CDR3 in DNA: TGTGCCACCCGACAGGGGCCGAGAACTGAAGCTTTCTTT. Residues: CATRQGPRTEAFF.

The chain combines TRBV5-4 with TRBJ2-5; D gene unclear. From germline, CDR1 is SGHNT and CDR2 YYREEE (reference sequence). CDR3 length equals 15 residues. Trimming left V 3 bases short and J 2 bases short, with 14 bases between. The CDR3 DNA sequence: TGTGCCAGCAGCTCGTGGGCTGAACCACAAGAGACCCAGTACTTC. Translated: CASSSWAEPQETQYF.

The V and J genes are TRBV6-6 and TRBJ2-2; 7 positions match TRBD1. CDR1 MNHNY and CDR2 SVGAGI come from the germline V gene (reference sequence). The V gene end was trimmed by 4 bases and the J gene end by 4 bases; junction bases not matched to a gene: 9. The CDR3 sequence is 16 residues long. The chain's CDR3 is CASSSRGQRATGELFF. The CDR3 DNA follows: TGTGCCAGCAGTTCGAGGGGACAGAGAGCCACCGGGGAGCTGTTTTTT.

The gene calls are TRBV7-2 and TRBJ2-7, with D perhaps TRBD2 (5 bases). Trimming stripped 1 base from V and 0 bases from J, with 10 bases between. CDR1 and CDR2 from the germline V gene are SGHTA and FQGNSA. The CDR3 is made up of 15 amino acids. The CDR3 region has the DNA TGTGCCAGCAGCTTAGAGGTCGACTACTCCTACGAGCAGTACTTC. It translates to CASSLEVDYSYEQYF.